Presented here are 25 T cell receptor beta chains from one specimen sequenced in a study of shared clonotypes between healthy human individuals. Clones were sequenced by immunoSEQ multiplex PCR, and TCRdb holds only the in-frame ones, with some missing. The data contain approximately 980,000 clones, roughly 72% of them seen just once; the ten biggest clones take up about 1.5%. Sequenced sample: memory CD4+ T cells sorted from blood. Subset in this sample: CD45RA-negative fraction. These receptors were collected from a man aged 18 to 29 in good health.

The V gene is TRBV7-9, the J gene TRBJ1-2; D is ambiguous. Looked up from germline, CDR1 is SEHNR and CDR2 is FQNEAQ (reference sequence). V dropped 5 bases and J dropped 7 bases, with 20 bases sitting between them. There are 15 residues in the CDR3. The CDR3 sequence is CASSQNSLEPPGYTF. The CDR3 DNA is TGTGCCAGCAGCCAAAACAGCTTGGAGCCCCCTGGCTACACCTTC.

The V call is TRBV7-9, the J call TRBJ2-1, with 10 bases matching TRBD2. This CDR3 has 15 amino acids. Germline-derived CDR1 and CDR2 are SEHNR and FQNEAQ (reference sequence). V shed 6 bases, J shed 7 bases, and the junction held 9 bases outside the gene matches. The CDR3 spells CASSVSSGRSNEQFF. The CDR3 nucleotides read TGTGCCAGCAGTGTGAGTAGCGGGAGGAGTAATGAGCAGTTCTTC.

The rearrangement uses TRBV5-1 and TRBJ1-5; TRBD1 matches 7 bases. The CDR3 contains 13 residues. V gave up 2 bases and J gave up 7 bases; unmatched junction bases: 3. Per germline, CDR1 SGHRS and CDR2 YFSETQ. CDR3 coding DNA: TGCGCCAGCAGCTTCGCAGGGGGGCAGCCCCAGCATTTT. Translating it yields CASSFAGGQPQHF.

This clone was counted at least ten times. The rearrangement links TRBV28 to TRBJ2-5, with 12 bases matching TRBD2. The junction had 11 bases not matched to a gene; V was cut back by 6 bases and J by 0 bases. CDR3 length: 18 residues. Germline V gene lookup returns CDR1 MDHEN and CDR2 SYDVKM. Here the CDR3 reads CASSLPQRLAGDQETQYF. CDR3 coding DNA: TGTGCCAGCAGCCTACCCCAAAGACTAGCGGGGGACCAAGAGACCCAGTACTTC.

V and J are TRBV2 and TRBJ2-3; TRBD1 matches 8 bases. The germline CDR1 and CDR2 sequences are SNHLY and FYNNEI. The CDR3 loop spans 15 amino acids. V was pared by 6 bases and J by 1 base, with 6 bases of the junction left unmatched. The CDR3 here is CASRGDRWGTDTQYF. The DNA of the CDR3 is TGTGCCAGCAGGGGGGACAGGTGGGGCACAGATACGCAGTATTTT.

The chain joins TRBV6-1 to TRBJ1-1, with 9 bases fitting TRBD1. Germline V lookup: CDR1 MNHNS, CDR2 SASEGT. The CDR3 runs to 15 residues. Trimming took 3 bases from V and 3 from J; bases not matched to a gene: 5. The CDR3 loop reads CASSEHRGLDTEAFF. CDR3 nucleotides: TGTGCCAGCAGTGAGCACAGGGGGCTGGACACTGAAGCTTTCTTT.

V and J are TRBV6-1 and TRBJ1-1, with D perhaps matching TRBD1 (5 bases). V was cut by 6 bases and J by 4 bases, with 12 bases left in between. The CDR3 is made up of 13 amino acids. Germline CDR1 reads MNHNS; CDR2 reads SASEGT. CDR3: CASSQGRGTEAFF. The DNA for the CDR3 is TGTGCCAGCAGCCAGGGACGGGGCACTGAAGCTTTCTTT.

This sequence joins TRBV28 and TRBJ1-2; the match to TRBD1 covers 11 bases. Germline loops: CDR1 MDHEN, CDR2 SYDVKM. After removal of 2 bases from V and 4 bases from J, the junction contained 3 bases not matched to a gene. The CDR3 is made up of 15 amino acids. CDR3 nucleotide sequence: TGTGCCAGCAGTTTAGGGACAGGGGGACCCTATGGCTACACCTTC. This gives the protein CASSLGTGGPYGYTF.

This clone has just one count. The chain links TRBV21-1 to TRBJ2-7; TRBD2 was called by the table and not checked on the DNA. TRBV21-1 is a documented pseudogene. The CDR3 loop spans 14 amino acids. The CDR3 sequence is CASSRGGLSYEQYF. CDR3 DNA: TGTGCCAGCAGTCGGGGAGGCCTCTCCTACGAGCAGTACTTC.

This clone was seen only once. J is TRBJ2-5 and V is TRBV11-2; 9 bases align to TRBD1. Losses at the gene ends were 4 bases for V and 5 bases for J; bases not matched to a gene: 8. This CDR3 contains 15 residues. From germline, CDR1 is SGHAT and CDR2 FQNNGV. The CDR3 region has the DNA TGTGCCAGCAGCTCTTGGACAGGGGATGGGGAGACCCAGTACTTC. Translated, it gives CASSSWTGDGETQYF.

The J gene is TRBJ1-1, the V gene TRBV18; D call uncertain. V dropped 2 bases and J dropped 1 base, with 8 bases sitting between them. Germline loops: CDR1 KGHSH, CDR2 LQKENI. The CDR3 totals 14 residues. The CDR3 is CASSPSPANTEAFF. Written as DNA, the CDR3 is TGTGCCAGCTCACCATCCCCCGCGAACACTGAAGCTTTCTTT.

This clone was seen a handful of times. The CDR3 is CASSLGGGGPNQPQHF. In nucleotides, the CDR3 is TGTGCCAGCAGCTTAGGGGGAGGGGGGCCCAATCAGCCCCAGCATTTT. The chain has TRBV7-9 and TRBJ1-5, with TRBD1 as a possible D gene (6 bases). The CDR3 sequence is 16 residues long. Germline CDR1 SEHNR, CDR2 FQNEAQ (reference sequence). Deletions cut 1 base from V and 3 bases from J, with 13 bases between.

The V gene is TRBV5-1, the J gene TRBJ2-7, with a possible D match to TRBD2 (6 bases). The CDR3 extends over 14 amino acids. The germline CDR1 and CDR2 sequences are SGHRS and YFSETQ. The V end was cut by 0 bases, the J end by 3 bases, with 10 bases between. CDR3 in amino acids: CASSLGLDNYEQYF. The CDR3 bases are TGCGCCAGCAGCTTGGGACTAGACAACTACGAGCAGTACTTC.

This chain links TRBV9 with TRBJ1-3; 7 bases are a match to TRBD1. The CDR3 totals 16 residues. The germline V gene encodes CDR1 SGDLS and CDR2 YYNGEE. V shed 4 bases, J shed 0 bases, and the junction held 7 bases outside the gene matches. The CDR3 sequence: CASSKGQVRSGNTIYF. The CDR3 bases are TGTGCCAGCAGCAAAGGACAGGTCCGCTCTGGAAACACCATATATTTT.

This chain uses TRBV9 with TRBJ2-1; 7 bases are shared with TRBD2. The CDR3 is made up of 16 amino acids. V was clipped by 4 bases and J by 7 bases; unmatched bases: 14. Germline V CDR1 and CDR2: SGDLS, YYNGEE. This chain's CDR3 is CASSSHGGRGGNEQFF. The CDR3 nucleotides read TGTGCCAGCAGCTCTCATGGCGGGAGAGGTGGGAATGAGCAGTTCTTC.

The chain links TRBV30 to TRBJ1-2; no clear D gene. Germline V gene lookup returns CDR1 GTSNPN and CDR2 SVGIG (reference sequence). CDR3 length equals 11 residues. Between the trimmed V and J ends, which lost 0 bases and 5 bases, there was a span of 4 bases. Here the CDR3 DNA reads TGTGCCTGGAGTGTACTATATGGCTACACCTTC. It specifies CAWSVLYGYTF. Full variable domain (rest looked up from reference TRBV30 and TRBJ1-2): SQTIHQWPATLVQPVGSPLSLECTVEGTSNPNLYWYRQAAGRGLQLLFYSVGIGQISSEVPQNLSASRPQDRQFILSSKKLLLSDSGFYLCAWSVLYGYTFGSGTRLTVV.

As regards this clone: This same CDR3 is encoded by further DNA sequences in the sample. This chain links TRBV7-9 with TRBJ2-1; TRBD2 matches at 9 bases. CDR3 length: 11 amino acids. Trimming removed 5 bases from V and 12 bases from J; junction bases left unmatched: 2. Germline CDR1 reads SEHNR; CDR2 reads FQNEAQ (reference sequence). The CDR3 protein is CASSQAGGQFF. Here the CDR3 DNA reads TGTGCCAGCAGCCAAGCGGGAGGGCAGTTCTTC. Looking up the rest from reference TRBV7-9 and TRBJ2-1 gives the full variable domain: DTGVSQNPRHKITKRGQNVTFRCDPISEHNRLYWYRQTLGQGPEFLTYFQNEAQLEKSRLLSDRFSAERPKGSFSTLEIQRTEQGDSAMYLCASSQAGGQFFGPGTRLTVL.

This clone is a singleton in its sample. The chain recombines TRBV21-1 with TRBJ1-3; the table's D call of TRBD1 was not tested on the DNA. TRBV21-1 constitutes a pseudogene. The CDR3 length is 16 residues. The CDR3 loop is CASSPRDTCSGNTIYF. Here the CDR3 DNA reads TGTGCCAGCAGCCCTCGGGACACTTGCTCTGGAAACACCATATATTTT.

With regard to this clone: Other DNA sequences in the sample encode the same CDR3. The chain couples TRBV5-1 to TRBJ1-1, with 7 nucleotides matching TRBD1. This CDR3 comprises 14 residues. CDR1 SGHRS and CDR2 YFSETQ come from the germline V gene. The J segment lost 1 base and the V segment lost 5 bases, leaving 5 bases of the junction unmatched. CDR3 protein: CASSPGTANTEAFF. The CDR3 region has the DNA TGCGCCAGCAGTCCCGGGACAGCGAACACTGAAGCTTTCTTT.

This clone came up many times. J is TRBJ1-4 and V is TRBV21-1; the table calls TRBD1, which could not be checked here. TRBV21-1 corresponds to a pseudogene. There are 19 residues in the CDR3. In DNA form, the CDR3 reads TGTGCCAGCAGCAAATCCTTTTTACCGGTCCAGGCAACTAATGAAAAACTGTTTTTT. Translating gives CASSKSFLPVQATNEKLFF.

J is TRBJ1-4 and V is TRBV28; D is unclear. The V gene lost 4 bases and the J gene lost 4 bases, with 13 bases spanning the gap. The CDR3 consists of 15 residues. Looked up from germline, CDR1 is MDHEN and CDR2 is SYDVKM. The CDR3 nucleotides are TGTGCCAGCAGTTCCGCTGTGCGGAGTAATGAAAAACTGTTTTTT. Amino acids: CASSSAVRSNEKLFF.

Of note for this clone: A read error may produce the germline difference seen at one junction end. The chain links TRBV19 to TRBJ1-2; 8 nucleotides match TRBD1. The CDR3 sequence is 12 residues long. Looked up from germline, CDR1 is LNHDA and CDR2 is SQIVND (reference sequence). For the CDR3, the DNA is TGTGCCAGTAGTATCCCCGGACAGGGTGGGCTCTTC. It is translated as CASSIPGQGGLF.

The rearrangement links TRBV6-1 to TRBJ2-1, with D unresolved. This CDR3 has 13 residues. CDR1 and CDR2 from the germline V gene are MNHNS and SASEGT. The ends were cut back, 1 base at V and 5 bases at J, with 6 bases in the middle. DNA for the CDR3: TGTGCCAGCAGTGAAGGACTGAACAATGAGCAGTTCTTC. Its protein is CASSEGLNNEQFF.

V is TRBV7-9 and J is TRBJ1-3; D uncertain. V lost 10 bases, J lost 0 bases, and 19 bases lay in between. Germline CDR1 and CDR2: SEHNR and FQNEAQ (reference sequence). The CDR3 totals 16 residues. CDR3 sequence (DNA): TGTGCCACCAACCCCGAAGACGGACTCTCTGGAAACACCATATATTTT. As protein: CATNPEDGLSGNTIYF.

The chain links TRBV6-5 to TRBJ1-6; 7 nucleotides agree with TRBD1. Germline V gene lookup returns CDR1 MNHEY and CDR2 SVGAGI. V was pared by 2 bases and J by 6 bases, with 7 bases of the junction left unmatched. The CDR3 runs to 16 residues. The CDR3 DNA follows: TGTGCCAGCAGTTACCAGACCGGGACAGCTAATTCACCCCTCCACTTT. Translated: CASSYQTGTANSPLHF.